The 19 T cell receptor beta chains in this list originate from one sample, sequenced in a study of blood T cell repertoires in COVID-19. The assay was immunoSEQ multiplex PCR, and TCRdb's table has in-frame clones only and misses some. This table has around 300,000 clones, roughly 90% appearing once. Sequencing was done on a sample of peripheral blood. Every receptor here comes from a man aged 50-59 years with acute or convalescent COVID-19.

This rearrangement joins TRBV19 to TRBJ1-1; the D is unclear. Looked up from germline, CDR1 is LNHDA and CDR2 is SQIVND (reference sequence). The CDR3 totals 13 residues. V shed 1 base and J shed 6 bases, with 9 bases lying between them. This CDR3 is CASSIARLAEAFF. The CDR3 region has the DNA TGTGCCAGTAGTATAGCCCGTCTCGCTGAAGCTTTCTTT.

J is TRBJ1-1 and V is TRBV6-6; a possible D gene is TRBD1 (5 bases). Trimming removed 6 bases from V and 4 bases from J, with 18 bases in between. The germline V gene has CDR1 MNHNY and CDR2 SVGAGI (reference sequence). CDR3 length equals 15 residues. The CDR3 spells CASSSGGGWSTEAFF. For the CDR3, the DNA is TGTGCCAGCAGCTCGGGGGGGGGTTGGAGCACTGAAGCTTTCTTT.

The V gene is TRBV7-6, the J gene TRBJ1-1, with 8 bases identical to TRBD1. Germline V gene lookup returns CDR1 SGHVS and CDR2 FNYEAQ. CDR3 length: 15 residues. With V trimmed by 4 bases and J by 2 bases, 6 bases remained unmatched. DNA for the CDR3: TGTGCCAGCAGCTACCGGACAGGGTCAAACACTGAAGCTTTCTTT. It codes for CASSYRTGSNTEAFF.

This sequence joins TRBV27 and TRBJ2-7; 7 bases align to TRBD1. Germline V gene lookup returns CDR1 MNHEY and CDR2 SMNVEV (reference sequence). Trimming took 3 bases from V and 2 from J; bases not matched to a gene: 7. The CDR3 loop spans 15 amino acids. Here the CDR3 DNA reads TGTGCCAGCAGTTTGAAGGGGGCTGGGGCCTACGAGCAGTACTTC. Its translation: CASSLKGAGAYEQYF.

The CDR3 region has the DNA TGTGCCAGCAGCTTGACAGGGGAAGAGACCCAGTACTTC. This sequence encodes CASSLTGEETQYF. This sequence joins TRBV5-5 and TRBJ2-5, with 7 bases identical to TRBD1. The CDR3 is 13 residues long. In germline, CDR1 is SGHKS, CDR2 YYEKEE (reference sequence). The junction had 0 bases not matched to a gene; V was cut back by 1 base and J by 3 bases.

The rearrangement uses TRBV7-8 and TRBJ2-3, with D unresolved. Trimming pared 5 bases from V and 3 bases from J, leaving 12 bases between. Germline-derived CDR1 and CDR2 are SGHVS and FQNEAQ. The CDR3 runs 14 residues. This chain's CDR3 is CASSPYGSTDTQYF. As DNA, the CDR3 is TGTGCCAGCAGCCCTTACGGGTCGACAGATACGCAGTATTTT.

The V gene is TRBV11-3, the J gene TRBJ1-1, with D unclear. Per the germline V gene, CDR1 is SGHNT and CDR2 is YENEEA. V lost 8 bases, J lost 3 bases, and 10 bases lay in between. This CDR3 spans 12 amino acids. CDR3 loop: CASPEGDTEAFF. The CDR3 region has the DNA TGTGCCAGCCCCGAGGGAGACACTGAAGCTTTCTTT.

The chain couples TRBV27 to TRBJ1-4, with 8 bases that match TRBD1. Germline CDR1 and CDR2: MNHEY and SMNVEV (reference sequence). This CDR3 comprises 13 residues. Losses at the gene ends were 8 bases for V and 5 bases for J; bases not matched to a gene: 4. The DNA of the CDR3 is TGTGCCAGCGGCCGACAGGGGAATGAAAAACTGTTTTTT. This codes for CASGRQGNEKLFF.

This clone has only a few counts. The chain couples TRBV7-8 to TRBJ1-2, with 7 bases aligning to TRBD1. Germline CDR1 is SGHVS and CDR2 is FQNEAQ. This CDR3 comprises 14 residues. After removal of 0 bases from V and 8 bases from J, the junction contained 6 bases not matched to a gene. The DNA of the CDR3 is TGTGCCAGCAGCTTAGCCACAGGGGTGAGGGGCTACACCTTC. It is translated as CASSLATGVRGYTF.

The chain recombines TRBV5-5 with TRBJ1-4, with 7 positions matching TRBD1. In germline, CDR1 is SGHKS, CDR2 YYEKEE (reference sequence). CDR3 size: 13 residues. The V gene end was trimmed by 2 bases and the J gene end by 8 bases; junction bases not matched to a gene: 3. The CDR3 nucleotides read TGTGCCAGCAGCTTTAAGGGGGCAGAAAAACTGTTTTTT. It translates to CASSFKGAEKLFF.

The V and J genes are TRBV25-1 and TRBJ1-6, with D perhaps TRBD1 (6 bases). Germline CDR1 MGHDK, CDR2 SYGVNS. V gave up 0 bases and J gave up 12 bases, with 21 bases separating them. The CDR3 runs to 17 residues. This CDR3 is CASSEYLPLGADLPLHF. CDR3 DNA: TGTGCCAGCAGTGAATATCTCCCCCTGGGGGCGGATTTACCCCTCCACTTT. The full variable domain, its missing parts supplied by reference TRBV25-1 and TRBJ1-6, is EADIYQTPRYLVIGTGKKITLECSQTMGHDKMYWYQQDPGMELHLIHYSYGVNSTEKGDLSSESTVSRIRTEHFPLTLESARPSHTSQYLCASSEYLPLGADLPLHFGNGTRLTVT.

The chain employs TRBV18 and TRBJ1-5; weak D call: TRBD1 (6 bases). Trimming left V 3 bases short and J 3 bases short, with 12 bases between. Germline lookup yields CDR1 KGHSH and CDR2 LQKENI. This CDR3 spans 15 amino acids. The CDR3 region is CASSPRAGANQPQHF. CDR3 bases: TGTGCCAGCTCACCTAGGGCAGGGGCCAATCAGCCCCAGCATTTT.

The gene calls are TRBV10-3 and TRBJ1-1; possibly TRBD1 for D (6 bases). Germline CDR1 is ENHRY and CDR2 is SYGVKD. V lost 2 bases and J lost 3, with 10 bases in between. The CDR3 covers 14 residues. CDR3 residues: CAISEGGGYTEAFF. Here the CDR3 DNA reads TGTGCCATCAGTGAGGGGGGGGGCTACACTGAAGCTTTCTTT.

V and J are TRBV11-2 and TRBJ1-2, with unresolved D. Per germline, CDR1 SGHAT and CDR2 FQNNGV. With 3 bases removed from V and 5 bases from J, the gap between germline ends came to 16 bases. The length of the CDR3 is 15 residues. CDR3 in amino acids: CASSLRYSGQYGYTF. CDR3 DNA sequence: TGTGCCAGCAGCTTGAGATATAGTGGGCAGTATGGCTACACCTTC.

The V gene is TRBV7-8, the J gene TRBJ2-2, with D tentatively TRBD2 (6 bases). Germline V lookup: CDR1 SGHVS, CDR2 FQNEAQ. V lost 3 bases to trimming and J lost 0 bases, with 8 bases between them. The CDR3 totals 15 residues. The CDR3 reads CASSFSGANTGELFF. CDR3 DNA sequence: TGTGCCAGCAGCTTTTCGGGGGCGAACACCGGGGAGCTGTTTTTT.

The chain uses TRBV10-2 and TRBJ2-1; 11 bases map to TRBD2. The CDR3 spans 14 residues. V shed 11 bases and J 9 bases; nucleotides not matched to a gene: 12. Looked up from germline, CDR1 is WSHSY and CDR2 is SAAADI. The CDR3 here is CAATGTSGRAEQFF. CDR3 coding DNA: TGCGCCGCAACCGGGACTAGCGGTAGGGCTGAGCAGTTCTTC.

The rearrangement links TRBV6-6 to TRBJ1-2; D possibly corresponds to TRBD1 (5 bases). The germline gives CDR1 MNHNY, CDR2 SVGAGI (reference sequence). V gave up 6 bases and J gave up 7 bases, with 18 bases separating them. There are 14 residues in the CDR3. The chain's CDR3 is CASRKGAGIGGYTF. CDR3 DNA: TGTGCCAGCAGGAAAGGGGCGGGGATAGGTGGCTACACCTTC.

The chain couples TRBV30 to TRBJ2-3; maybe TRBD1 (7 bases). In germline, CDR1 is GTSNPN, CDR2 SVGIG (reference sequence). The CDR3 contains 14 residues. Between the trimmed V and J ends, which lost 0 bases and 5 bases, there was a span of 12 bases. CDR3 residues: CAWSVGGGEDTQYF. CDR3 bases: TGTGCCTGGAGTGTAGGGGGCGGGGAAGATACGCAGTATTTT.

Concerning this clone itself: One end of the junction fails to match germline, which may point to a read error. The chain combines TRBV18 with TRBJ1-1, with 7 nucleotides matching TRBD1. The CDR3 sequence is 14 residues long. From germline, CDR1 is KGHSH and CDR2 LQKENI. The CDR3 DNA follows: TGTGCCAGCTCATCGACAGGGCGGAACACTGAAGCTTTTTTT. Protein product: CASSSTGRNTEAFF.